This T cell receptor (beta chain) was sequenced in a study of patients and donors after allogeneic stem cell transplantation. The CDR3 is 16 amino acids. In germline, CDR1 is MNHEY, CDR2 SVGEGT. J lost 3 bases, V lost 2 bases, and 8 bases had no gene match. TCRdb re-analysed the RT-PCR reads in MiXCR, keeping a single row per CDR3 protein. The table includes roughly 880,000 distinct CDR3 sequences, around 17% detected once. This clonotype was recorded a few times. This rearrangement joins TRBV6-2 or TRBV6-3 to TRBJ2-7, with TRBD1 identical over 9 bases. The TCR originated in a human donor who was either an allogeneic HSCT recipient or a stem cell or donor lymphocyte infusion donor (not recorded which). It is not recorded whose cells these are; they may come from a transplant donor. The sample consisted of blood, either unsorted or a sorted T cell fraction (not recorded which). The CDR3 loop is CASSYRRPGQGYEQYF. The CDR3 DNA sequence: TGTGCCAGCAGTTACCGAAGGCCGGGACAGGGCTACGAGCAGTACTTC.